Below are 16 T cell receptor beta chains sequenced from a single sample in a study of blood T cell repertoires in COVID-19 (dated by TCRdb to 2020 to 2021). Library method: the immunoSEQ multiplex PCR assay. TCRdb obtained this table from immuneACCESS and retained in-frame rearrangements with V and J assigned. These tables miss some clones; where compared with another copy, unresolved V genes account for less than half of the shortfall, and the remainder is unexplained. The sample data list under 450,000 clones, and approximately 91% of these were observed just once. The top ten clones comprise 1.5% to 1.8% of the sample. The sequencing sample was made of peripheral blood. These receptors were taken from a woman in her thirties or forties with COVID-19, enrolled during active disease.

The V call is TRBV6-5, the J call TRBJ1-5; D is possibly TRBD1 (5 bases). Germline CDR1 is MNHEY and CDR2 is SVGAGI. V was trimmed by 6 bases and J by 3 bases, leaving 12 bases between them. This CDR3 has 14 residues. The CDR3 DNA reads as TGTGCCAGCAGCCAGGGACTAAACAATCAGCCCCAGCATTTT. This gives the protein CASSQGLNNQPQHF.

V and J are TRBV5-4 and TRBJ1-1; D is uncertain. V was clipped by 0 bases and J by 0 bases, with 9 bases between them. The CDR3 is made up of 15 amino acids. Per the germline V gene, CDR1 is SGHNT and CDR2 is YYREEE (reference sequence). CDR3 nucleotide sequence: TGTGCCAGCAGCTTGGCCCCAGACATGAACACTGAAGCTTTCTTT. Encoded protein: CASSLAPDMNTEAFF.

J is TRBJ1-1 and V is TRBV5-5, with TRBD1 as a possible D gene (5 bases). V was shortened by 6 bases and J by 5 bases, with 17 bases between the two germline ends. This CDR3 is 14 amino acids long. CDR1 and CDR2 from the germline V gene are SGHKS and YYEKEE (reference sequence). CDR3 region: CASNLLQGRTEAFF. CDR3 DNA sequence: TGTGCCAGCAACCTCCTTCAGGGCCGAACTGAAGCTTTCTTT.

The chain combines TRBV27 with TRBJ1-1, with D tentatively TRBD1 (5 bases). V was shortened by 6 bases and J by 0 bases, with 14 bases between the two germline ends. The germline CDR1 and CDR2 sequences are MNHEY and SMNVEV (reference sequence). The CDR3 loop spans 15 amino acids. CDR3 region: CASSPLQGMNTEAFF. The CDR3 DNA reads TGTGCCAGCAGCCCTCTTCAGGGAATGAACACTGAAGCTTTCTTT.

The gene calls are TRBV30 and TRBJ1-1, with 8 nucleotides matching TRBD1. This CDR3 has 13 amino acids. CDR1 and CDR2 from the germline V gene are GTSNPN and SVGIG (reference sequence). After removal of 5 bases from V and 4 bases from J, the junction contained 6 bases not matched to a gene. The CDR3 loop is CAWGQGPSTEAFF. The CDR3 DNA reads TGTGCCTGGGGACAGGGCCCGAGCACTGAAGCTTTCTTT.

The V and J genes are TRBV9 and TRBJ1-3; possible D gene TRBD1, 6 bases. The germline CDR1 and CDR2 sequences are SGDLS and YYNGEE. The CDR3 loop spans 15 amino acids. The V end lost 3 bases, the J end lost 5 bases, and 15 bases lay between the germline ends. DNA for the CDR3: TGTGCCAGCAGCGCAAACAGGGCAAATAGAAACACCATATATTTT. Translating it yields CASSANRANRNTIYF. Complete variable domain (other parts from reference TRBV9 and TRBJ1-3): DSGVTQTPKHLITATGQRVTLRCSPRSGDLSVYWYQQSLDQGLQFLIQYYNGEERAKGNILERFSAQQFPDLHSELNLSSLELGDSALYFCASSANRANRNTIYFGEGSWLTVV.

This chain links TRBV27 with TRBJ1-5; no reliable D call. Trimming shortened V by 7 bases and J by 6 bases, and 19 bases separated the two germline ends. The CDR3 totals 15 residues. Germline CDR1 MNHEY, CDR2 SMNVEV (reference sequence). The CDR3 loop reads CASIDWRGVGQPQHF. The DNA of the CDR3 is TGTGCCAGCATCGACTGGCGGGGTGTGGGTCAGCCCCAGCATTTT.

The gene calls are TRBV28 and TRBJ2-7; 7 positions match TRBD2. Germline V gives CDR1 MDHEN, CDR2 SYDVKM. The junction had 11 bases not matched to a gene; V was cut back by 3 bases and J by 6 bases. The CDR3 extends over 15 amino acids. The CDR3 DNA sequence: TGTGCCAGCAGTTTGTCAGCGGGGAGGTGGGGCGAGCAGTACTTC. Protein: CASSLSAGRWGEQYF.

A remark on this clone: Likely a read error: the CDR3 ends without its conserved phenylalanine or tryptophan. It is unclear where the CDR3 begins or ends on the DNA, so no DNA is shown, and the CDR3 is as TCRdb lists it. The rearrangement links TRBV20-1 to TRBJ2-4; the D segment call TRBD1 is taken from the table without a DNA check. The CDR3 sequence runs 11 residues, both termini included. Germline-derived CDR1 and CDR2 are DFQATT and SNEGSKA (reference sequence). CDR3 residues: CSAREAGQGGI.

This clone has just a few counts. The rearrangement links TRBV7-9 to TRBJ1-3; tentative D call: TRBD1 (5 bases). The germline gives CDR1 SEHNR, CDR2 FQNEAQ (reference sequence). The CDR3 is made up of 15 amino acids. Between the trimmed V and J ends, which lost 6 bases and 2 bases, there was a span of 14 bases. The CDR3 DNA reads TGTGCCAGCAGTGGGGCGGGGAACGCTGGAAACACCATATATTTT. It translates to CASSGAGNAGNTIYF.

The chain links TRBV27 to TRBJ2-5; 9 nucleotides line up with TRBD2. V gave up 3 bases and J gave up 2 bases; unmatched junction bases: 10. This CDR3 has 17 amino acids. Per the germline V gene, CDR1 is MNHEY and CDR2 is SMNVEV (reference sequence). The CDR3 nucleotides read TGTGCCAGCAGTTTGAACCCTAGCGGGACGCCTCAAGAGACCCAGTACTTC. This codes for CASSLNPSGTPQETQYF.

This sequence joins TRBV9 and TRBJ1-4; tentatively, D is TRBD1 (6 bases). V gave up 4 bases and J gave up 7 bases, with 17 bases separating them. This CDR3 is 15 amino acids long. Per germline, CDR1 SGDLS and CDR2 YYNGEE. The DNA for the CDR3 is TGTGCCAGCAGCCCCGAGGGGGGGCTGGGTGAAAAACTGTTTTTT. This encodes CASSPEGGLGEKLFF.

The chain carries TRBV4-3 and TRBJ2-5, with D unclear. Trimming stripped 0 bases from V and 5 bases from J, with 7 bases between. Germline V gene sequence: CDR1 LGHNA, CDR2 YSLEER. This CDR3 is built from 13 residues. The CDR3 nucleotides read TGCGCCAGCAGCCAAGATCGTCGGGAGACCCAGTACTTC. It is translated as CASSQDRRETQYF.

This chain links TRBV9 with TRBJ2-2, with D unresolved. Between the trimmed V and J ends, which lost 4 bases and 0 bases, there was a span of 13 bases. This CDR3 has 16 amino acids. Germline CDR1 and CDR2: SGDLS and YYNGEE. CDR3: CASSHSSAANTGELFF. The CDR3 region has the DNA TGTGCCAGCAGCCATAGCTCGGCTGCGAACACCGGGGAGCTGTTTTTT.

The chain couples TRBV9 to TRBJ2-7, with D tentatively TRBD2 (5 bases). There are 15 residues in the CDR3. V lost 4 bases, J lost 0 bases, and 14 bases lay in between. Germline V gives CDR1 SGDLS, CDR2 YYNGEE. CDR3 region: CASSTQQGSSYEQYF. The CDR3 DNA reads TGTGCCAGCAGCACCCAGCAAGGGAGCTCCTACGAGCAGTACTTC.

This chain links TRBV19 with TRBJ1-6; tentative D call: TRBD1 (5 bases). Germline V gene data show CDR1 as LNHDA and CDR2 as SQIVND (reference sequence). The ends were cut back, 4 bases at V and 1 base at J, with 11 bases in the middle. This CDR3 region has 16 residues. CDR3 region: CASSTLGTSYNSPLHF. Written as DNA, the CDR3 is TGTGCCAGTAGTACCCTCGGGACTTCCTATAATTCACCCCTCCACTTT.